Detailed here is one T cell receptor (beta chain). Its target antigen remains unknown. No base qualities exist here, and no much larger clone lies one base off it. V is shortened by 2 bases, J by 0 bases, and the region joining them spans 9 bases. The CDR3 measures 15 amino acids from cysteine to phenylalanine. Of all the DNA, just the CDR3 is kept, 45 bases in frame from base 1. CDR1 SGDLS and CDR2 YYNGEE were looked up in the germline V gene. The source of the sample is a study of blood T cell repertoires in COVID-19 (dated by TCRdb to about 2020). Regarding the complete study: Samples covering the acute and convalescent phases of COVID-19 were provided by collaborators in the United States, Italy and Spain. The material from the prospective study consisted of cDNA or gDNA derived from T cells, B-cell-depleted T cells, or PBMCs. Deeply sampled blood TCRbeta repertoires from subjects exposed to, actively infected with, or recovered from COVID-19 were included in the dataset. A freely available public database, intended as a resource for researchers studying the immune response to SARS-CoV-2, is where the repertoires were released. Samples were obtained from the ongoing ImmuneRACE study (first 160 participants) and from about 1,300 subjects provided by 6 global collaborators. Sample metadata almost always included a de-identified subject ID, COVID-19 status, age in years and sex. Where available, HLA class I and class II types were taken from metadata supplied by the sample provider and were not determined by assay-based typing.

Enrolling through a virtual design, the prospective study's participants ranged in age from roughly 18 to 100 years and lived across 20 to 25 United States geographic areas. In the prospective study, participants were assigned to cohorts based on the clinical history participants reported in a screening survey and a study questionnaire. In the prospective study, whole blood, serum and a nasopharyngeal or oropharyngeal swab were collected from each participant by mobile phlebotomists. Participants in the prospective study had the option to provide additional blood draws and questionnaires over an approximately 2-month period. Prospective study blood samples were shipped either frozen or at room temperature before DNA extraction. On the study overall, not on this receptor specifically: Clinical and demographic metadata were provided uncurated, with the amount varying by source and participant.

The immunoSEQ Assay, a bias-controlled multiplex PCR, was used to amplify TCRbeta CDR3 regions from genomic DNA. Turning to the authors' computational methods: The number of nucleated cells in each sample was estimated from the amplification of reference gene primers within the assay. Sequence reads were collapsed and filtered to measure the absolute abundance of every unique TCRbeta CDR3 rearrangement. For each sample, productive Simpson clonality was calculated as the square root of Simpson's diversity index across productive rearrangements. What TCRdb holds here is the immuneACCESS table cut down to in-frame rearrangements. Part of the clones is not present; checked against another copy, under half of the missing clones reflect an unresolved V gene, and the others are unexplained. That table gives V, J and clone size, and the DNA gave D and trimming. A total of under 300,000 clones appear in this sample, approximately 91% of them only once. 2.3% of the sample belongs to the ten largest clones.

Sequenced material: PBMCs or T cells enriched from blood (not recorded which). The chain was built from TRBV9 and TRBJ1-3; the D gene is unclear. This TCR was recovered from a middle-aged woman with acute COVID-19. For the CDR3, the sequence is CASSVASFSGNTIYF. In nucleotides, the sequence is TGTGCCAGCAGCGTTGCGTCGTTCTCTGGAAACACCATATATTTT.